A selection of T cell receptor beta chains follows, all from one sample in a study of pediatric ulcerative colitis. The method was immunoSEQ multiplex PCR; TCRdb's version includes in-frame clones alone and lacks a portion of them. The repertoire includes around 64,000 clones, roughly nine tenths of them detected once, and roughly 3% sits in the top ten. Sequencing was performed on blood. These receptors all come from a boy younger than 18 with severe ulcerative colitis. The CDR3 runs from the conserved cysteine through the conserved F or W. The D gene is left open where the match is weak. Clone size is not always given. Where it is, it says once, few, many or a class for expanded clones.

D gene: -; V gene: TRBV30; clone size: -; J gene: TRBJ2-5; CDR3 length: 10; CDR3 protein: CAWSLQTQYF; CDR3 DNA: TGTGCCTGGAGTCTCCAGACCCAGTACTTC
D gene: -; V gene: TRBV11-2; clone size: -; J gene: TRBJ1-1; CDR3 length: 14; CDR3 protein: CASSFSGTRTEAFF; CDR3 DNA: TGTGCCAGCAGCTTCTCGGGAACAAGAACTGAAGCTTTCTTT
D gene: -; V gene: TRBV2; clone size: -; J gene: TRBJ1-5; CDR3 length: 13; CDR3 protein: CASNLYSNQPQHF; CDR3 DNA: TGTGCCAGCAACCTATATAGCAATCAGCCCCAGCATTTT
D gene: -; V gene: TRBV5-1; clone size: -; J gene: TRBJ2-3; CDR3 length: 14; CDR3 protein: CASSPRDSTDTQYF; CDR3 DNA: TGCGCCAGCAGCCCCCGGGACAGCACAGATACGCAGTATTTT
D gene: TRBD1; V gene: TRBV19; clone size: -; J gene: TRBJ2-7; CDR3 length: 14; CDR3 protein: CASSTWDRGYEQYF; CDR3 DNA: TGTGCCAGTAGTACTTGGGACAGGGGCTACGAGCAGTACTTC
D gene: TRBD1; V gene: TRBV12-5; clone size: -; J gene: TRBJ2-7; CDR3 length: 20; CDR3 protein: CASGFSLGWSDREDSYEQYF; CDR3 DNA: TGTGCTAGTGGTTTCTCTCTTGGATGGTCCGACAGGGAAGATTCCTACGAGCAGTACTTC
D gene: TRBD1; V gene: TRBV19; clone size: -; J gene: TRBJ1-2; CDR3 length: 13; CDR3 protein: CASRLTGFNGYTF; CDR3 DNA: TGTGCCAGTAGGCTGACAGGGTTTAATGGCTACACCTTC
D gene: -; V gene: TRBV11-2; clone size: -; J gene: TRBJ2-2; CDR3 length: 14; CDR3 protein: CASSLSRGSGELFF; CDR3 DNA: TGTGCCAGCAGCTTATCCCGCGGGTCCGGGGAGCTGTTTTTT
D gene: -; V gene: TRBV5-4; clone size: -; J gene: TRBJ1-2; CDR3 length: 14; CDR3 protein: CASSLEDSNYGYTF; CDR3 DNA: TGTGCCAGCAGCTTGGAGGACAGTAACTATGGCTACACCTTC
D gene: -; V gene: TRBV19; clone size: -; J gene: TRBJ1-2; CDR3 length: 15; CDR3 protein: CASRSPGRVTGGYTF; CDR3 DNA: TGTGCCAGCCGATCCCCCGGCAGGGTGACTGGTGGCTACACCTTC
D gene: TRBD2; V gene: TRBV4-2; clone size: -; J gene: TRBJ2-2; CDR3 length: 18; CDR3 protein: CASSQDLEREGRTGELFF; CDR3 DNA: TGTGCCAGCAGCCAAGATTTGGAGCGGGAGGGGCGGACCGGGGAGCTGTTTTTT
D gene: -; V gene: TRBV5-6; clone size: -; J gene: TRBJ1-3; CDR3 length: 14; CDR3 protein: CASSFGTSGNTIYF; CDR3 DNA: TGTGCCAGCAGCTTCGGTACGTCTGGAAACACCATATATTTT
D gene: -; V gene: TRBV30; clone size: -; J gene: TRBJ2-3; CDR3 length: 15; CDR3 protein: CAWGLGQGLGDTQYF; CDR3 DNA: TGTGCCTGGGGCTTGGGACAAGGGCTAGGGGATACGCAGTATTTT
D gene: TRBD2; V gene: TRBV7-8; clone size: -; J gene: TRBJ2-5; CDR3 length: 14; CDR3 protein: CASSSPGGRETQYF; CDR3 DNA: TGTGCCAGCAGCTCCCCGGGGGGGCGGGAGACCCAGTACTTC
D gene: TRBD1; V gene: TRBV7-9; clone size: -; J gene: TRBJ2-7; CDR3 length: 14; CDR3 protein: CASSRPGTDDEQYF; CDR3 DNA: TGTGCCAGCAGCCGTCCCGGGACAGACGACGAGCAGTACTTC
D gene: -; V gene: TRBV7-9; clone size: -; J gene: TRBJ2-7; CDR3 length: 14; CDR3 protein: CASSSGTAVDEQYF; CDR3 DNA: TGTGCCAGCAGCTCCGGGACCGCGGTGGACGAGCAGTACTTC
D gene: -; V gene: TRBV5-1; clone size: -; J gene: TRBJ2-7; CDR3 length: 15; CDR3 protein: CASSLEGRGGGEQYF; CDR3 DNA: TGCGCCAGCAGCTTGGAGGGCAGGGGTGGAGGCGAGCAGTACTTC
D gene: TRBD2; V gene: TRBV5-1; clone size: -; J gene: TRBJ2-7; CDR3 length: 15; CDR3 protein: CASRSGTSVVNEQYF; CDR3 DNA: TGCGCCAGCAGGTCCGGGACTAGCGTAGTAAACGAGCAGTACTTC
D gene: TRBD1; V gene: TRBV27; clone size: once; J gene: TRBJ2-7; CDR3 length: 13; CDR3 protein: CATLTGGRYEQYF; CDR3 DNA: TGTGCCACCCTTACAGGGGGCCGGTACGAGCAGTACTTC
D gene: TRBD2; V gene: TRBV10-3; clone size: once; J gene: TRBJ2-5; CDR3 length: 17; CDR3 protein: CAISESRGGRAEETQYF; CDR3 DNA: TGTGCCATCAGTGAGTCGCGTGGCGGGAGGGCCGAGGAGACCCAGTACTTC